A single sample is the source of the 10 T cell receptor beta chains below, sequenced in a study of T cell changes during pregnancy in multiple sclerosis. The table came from immunoSEQ multiplex PCR; TCRdb's copy has only in-frame clones and leaves some out. The data hold approximately 23,000 clones, with 75% to 90% observed a single time. The sample in question was CD8+ T cells from peripheral blood mononuclear cells, obtained in the first trimester of pregnancy. The receptors derive from a female donor with multiple sclerosis, enrolled in a pregnancy study.

This sequence joins TRBV4-2 and TRBJ2-1; the match to TRBD2 covers 10 bases. Trimming cost V 4 bases and J 8 bases; bases outside gene matches: 11. Germline values: CDR1 LGHNA, CDR2 YNFKEQ. CDR3 length: 16 amino acids. This CDR3 is CASSRGTSGDLDEQFF. CDR3 bases: TGTGCCAGCAGCCGGGGAACTAGCGGGGACCTCGATGAGCAGTTCTTC.

This clone is termed medium-sized. The rearrangement links TRBV5-6 to TRBJ1-4; weak D call: TRBD1 (6 bases). This CDR3 contains 14 residues. The germline gives CDR1 SGHDT, CDR2 YYEEEE. V was pared by 3 bases and J by 6 bases, with 12 bases between. CDR3 loop: CASSWGGADEKLFF. CDR3 DNA: TGTGCCAGCAGCTGGGGGGGGGCGGATGAAAAACTGTTTTTT. The full variable domain, its missing parts supplied by reference TRBV5-6 and TRBJ1-4, is DAGVTQSPTHLIKTRGQQVTLRCSPKSGHDTVSWYQQALGQGPQFIFQYYEEEERQRGNFPDRFSGHQFPNYSSELNVNALLLGDSALYLCASSWGGADEKLFFGSGTQLSVL.

This chain connects TRBV11-3 to TRBJ2-1; D is unclear. This CDR3 is built from 17 residues. Trimming removed 0 bases from V and 4 bases from J, with 16 bases in between. Germline CDR1 is SGHNT and CDR2 is YENEEA. The CDR3: CASSLDTRQSFYNEQFF. The CDR3, as DNA: TGTGCCAGCAGCTTAGATACGAGGCAGTCCTTTTACAATGAGCAGTTCTTC.

The chain has TRBV9 and TRBJ2-1; TRBD2 is a possible D gene (6 bases). The CDR3 loop spans 13 amino acids. Germline lookup yields CDR1 SGDLS and CDR2 YYNGEE. With 3 bases removed from V and 5 bases from J, the gap between germline ends came to 9 bases. Written as DNA, the CDR3 is TGTGCCAGCAGCGACGGGACTGACAATGAGCAGTTCTTC. Protein: CASSDGTDNEQFF.

The chain is built from TRBV7-9 and TRBJ2-1, with 14 bases matching TRBD2. V was pared by 3 bases and J by 6 bases, with 1 base of the junction left unmatched. The germline V gene has CDR1 SEHNR and CDR2 FQNEAQ (reference sequence). The CDR3 consists of 15 residues. CDR3 amino acids: CASSLTSGRGNEQFF. In DNA, the CDR3 is TGTGCCAGCAGCTTGACTAGCGGGAGGGGCAATGAGCAGTTCTTC.

The chain links TRBV27 to TRBJ2-5, with D possibly matching TRBD2 (6 bases). From germline, CDR1 is MNHEY and CDR2 SMNVEV (reference sequence). This CDR3 is 14 amino acids long. The V and J ends lost 6 bases and 0 bases respectively, with 11 bases between them. The CDR3 loop reads CASRRGRNQETQYF. Here the CDR3 DNA reads TGTGCCAGCAGACGGGGGAGGAACCAAGAGACCCAGTACTTC.

The V and J genes are TRBV27 and TRBJ2-7; TRBD2 is a possible D gene (5 bases). Trimming shortened V by 2 bases and J by 2 bases, and 7 bases separated the two germline ends. CDR3 size: 13 residues. CDR1 MNHEY and CDR2 SMNVEV come from the germline V gene (reference sequence). The CDR3 region is CASSLGRAYEQYF. CDR3 bases: TGTGCCAGCAGTTTAGGGCGGGCCTACGAGCAGTACTTC.

This chain connects TRBV19 to TRBJ2-4, with 7 nucleotides matching TRBD2. V shed 6 bases, J shed 0 bases, and the junction held 8 bases outside the gene matches. The germline V gene encodes CDR1 LNHDA and CDR2 SQIVND (reference sequence). The CDR3 has 16 residues. The CDR3 DNA is TGTGCCAGTAGCTTGCTAGCGGAGGTAGCCAAAAACATTCAGTACTTC. This encodes CASSLLAEVAKNIQYF.

The chain combines TRBV30 with TRBJ2-1, with D possibly matching TRBD2 (6 bases). Germline CDR1 is GTSNPN and CDR2 is SVGIG (reference sequence). V dropped 6 bases and J dropped 7 bases, with 10 bases sitting between them. The length of the CDR3 is 11 residues. The CDR3 loop is CACHGGNEQFF. CDR3 nucleotides: TGTGCCTGCCACGGGGGTAATGAGCAGTTCTTC.

This chain joins TRBV6-4 and TRBJ2-3; 12 bases align to TRBD2. After removal of 4 bases from V and 3 bases from J, the junction contained 2 bases not matched to a gene. Germline values: CDR1 MRHNA, CDR2 SNTAGT. The CDR3 is made up of 15 amino acids. The CDR3 DNA sequence: TGTGCCAGCAGTGCCGGGACTAGCGGGACAGATACGCAGTATTTT. Amino acids: CASSAGTSGTDTQYF.